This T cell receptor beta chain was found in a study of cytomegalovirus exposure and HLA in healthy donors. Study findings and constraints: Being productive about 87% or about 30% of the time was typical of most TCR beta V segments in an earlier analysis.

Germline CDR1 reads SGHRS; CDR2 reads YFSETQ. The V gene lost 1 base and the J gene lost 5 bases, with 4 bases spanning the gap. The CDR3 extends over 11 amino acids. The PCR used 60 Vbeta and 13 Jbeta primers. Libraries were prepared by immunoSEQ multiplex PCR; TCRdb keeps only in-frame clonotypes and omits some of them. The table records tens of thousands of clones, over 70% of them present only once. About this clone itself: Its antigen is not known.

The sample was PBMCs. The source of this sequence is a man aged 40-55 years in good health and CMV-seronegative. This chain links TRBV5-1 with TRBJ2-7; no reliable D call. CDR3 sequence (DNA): TGCGCCAGCAGCTTGCAGAACGAGCAGTACTTC. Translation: CASSLQNEQYF.